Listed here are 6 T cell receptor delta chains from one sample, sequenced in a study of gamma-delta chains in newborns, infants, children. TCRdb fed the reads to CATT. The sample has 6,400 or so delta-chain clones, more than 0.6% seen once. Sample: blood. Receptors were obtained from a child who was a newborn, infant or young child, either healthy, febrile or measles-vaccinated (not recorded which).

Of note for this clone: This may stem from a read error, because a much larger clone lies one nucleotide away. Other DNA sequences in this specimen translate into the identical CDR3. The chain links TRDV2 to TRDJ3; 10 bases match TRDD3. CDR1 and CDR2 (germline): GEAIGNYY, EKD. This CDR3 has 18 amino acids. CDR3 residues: CACDTGGYTSWDTRQMFF. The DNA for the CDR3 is TGTGCCTGTGACACTGGGGGATACACCTCCTGGGACACCCGGCAGATGTTTTTC.

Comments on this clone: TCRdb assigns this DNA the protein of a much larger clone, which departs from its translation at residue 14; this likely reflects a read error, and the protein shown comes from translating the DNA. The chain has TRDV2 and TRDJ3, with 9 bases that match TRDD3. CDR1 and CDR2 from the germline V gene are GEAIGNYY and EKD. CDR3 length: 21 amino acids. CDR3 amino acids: CACDTPPTGGISSRDTRQMFF. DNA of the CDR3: TGTGCCTGTGACACCCCCCCAACTGGGGGAATTAGCTCCCGGGACACCCGACAGATGTTTTTC.

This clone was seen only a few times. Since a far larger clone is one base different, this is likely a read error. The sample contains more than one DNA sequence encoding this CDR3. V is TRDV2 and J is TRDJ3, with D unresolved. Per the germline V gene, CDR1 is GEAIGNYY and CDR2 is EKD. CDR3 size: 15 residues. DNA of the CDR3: TGTGCCTGCGACACCGGCTCCTGGGACACCCGACAGATGTTTTTC. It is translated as CACDTGSWDTRQMFF.

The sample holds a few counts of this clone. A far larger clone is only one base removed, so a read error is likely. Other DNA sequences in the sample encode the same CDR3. CDR3 sequence (DNA): TGCGCCTGTGACAGTACTGGGGGCTCCTGGGACACCCGACAGATGTTTTTC. Translated, it gives CACDSTGGSWDTRQMFF. This chain connects TRDV2 to TRDJ3; 8 bases map to TRDD3. The CDR3 is 17 amino acids. CDR1 is GEAIGNYY, CDR2 EKD, per germline.

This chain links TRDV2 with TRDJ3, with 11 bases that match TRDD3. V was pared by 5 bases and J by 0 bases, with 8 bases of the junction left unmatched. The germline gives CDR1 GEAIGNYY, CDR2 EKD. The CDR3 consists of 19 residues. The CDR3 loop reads CACGVLGDKGSWDTRQMFF. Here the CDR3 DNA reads TGTGCCTGTGGCGTACTGGGGGATAAAGGCTCCTGGGACACCCGACAGATGTTTTTC.

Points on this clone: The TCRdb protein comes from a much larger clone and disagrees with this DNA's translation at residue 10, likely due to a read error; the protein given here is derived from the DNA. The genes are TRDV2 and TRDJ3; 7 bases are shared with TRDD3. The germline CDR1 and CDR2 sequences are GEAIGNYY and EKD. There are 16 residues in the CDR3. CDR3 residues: CACDSWGNWGTRQMFF. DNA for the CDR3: TGTGCCTGTGACAGCTGGGGCAACTGGGGCACCCGACAGATGTTTTTC.